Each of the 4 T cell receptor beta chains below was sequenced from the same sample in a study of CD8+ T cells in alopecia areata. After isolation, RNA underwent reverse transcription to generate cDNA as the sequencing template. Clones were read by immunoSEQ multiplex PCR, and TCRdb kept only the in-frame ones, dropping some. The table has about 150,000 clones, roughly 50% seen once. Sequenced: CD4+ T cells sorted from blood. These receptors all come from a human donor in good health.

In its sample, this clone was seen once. The CDR3 coding sequence is TGTGCCAGCAGTCCCTTGGCGGGCCGGGGGACCCAGTACTTC. This sequence encodes CASSPLAGRGTQYF. This chain uses TRBV6-5 with TRBJ2-5, with a possible D match to TRBD2 (5 bases). The CDR3 totals 14 residues. V dropped 5 bases and J dropped 7 bases, with 17 bases sitting between them. In germline, CDR1 is MNHEY, CDR2 SVGAGI.

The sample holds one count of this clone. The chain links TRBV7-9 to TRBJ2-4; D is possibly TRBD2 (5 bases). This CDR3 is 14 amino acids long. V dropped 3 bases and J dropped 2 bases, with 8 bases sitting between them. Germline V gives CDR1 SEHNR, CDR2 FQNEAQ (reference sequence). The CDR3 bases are TGTGCCAGCAGCTTTAGCGAGTCCAAAAACATTCAGTACTTC. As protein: CASSFSESKNIQYF.

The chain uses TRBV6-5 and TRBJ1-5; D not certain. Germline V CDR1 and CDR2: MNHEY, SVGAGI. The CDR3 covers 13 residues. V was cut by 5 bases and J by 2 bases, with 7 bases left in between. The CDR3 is CASSDTRNQPQHF. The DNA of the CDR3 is TGTGCCAGCAGTGATACTCGCAATCAGCCCCAGCATTTT.

CDR3 DNA: TGTGCCAGCAGCTTGGCCAGGGTGAAGGAGACCCAGTACTTC. This sequence encodes CASSLARVKETQYF. V gene TRBV5-6 combines with J gene TRBJ2-5; weak D call: TRBD1 (5 bases). Germline CDR1 is SGHDT and CDR2 is YYEEEE. The CDR3 covers 14 residues. Trimming cost V 0 bases and J 5 bases, with 11 bases left between them.